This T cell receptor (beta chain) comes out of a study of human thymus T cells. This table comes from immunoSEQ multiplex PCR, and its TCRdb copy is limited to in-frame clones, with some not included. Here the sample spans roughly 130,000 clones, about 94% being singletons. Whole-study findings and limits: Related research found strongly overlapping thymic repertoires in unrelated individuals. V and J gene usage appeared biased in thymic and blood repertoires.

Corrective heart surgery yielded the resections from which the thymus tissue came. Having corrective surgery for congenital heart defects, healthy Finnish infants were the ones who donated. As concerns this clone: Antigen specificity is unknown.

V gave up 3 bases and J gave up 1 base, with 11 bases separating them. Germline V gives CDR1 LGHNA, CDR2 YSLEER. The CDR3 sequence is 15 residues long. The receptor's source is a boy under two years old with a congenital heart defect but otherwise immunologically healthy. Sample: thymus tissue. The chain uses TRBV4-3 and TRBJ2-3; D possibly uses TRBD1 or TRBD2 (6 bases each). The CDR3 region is CASSHDGGRTDTQYF. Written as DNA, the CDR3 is TGCGCCAGCAGCCATGACGGGGGCCGCACAGATACGCAGTATTTT.